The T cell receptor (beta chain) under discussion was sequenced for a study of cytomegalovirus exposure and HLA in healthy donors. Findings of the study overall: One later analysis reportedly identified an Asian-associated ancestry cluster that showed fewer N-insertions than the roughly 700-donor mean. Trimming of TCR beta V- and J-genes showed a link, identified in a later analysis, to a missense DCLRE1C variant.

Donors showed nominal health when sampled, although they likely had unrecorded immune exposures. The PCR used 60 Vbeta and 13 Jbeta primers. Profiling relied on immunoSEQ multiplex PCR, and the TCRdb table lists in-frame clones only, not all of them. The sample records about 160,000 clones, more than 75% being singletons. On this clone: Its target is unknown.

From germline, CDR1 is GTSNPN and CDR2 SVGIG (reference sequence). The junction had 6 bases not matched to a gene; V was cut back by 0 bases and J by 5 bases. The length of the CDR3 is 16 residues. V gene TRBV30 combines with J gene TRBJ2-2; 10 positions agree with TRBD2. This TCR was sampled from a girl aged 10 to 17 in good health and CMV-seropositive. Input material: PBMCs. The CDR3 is CAWSVLAGLVTGELFF. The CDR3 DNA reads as TGTGCCTGGAGTGTACTAGCGGGATTGGTAACCGGGGAGCTGTTTTTT.